This T cell receptor (beta chain) was identified during a study of blood T cells in healthy people across ages (dated by TCRdb to about 2015). About the study as a whole: In model experiments, template switching captured about one uniquely barcoded TCR beta cDNA molecule for every two T cells. To track age-related changes in TCR beta repertoire diversity, the study relied on deep sequencing normalized with unique cDNA molecular identifiers. For two donors (one aged 18 to 30 and one aged 80 or older), the study analyzed two additional independent replicas of 1 million unique cDNA reads from the same blood draw. The donors were divided into four age groups: young (average around 15 years), middle-aged (around 41), aged (approximately 59) and long-lived (roughly 86).

Systemically healthy Caucasian individuals from Russia, roughly 40 in total and aged about 6 to 95 years, were included as donors. Each donor gave roughly 9 milliliters of peripheral blood, drawn into EDTA-treated Vacutainer tubes. Ficoll-Paque density-gradient centrifugation was used to isolate PBMCs, with at least 6 million per sample. Trizol reagent was used to extract total RNA from the PBMCs, yielding at least 5.5 micrograms per sample. Naive CD45RAhigh/CD27high T cell percentages were measured by flow cytometry on a PBMC aliquot from every donor. The research as a whole found: Conclusive comparison of naive and antigen-experienced compartments was prevented by the profiling of bulk unsorted PBMCs. Donor CMV infection status was unknown, potentially confounding age-related changes in expanded clonotypes. The long-lived group showed more naive CD4+ T cells, fewer expanded clones and increased TCR diversity than the aged group, suggesting age selection. Estimates of total diversity based on one million sequenced T cells were regarded as lower bounds and as underestimates. As age increased, observed TCR beta diversity per million T cells dropped in a roughly linear way, and a significant reduction was already evident by age roughly 36. There was a strong correlation between observed TCR beta diversity and the percentage of naive T cells measured by flow cytometry.

Libraries were made using 5' RACE. Data came from an Illumina HiSeq 2500. The second PCR ran for about 7 to 11 cycles and used a J-beta primer mix along with a sample-barcoded 5' primer. Each TCR beta cDNA molecule received a unique molecular identifier from a template-switch 5' adaptor carrying 12 random nucleotides. Each sample yielded at least 3 million CDR3-containing paired-end reads. First-strand cDNA synthesis was performed from all RNA using the Mint cDNA synthesis kit, with priming by a TRBC-specific oligonucleotide. Following uracil-DNA glycosylase treatment, all cDNA underwent a first 18-cycle PCR with the universal primers M1SS and BC2_uni_R. From the authors' description of their analysis: Each sample was normalized by randomly selecting 1 million high-quality reads, each carrying a distinct molecular identifier. Instead of being binned into consensus sequences, reads with shared molecular identifiers were discarded. MiTCR, with a Q25 quality threshold and the strictest error-elimination algorithm, was used for CDR3 identification, clonotype clustering and error correction. A nonparametric unseen species model with Euler transformation was used to estimate a lower bound on total TCR beta diversity. Through fastp at Q25 and MiXCR, TCRdb rebuilt clones from the public reads, retaining in-frame beta chains. Identical CDR3 proteins give one entry, which carries the most common genes and DNA. The V and J calls and clone size come from TCRdb's table, not from the authors' own analysis. The sample profile shows 750,000 to 950,000 distinct CDR3 sequences; almost 30% of them were found once. Clones ranked in the top ten supply more than 8.5% of the sample.

Reading from cysteine to phenylalanine, the CDR3 counts 13 amino acids. The only DNA kept is the CDR3, 39 bases in frame from the first base. V and J are truncated by 9 bases and 3 bases respectively, leaving an intervening sequence of 12 bases. CDR1 and CDR2 were assigned from the germline V gene as KGHDR and SFDVKD. There are many counts of this clonotype. This clone's antigen is unknown. Base qualities are not at hand, and no much larger clone is one base apart. The data also belong to a second study, concerning T cells of mothers and their children. Drawing on the second study: Donors were nine systemically healthy Caucasian individuals: three mothers and their six children. cDNA synthesis used all of the extracted RNA, with 1.5 ug of RNA in each 15 ul reaction. In the second PCR, the M1S primer added sample barcodes and 2-4 random nucleotides. Over 8 million TCR beta CDR3 reads came from each mother, compared with roughly 2.8 million reads from each child. In both related and unrelated pairs, thymic selection shapes the output of TCR recombination in a similar way, with inherited differences having only a minor effect. Normalized repertoire overlap in related mother-child pairs was always slightly higher than in unrelated mother-child pairs, but the difference was never significant. With a sensitivity of about 100 clones per million clonotypes, no persistent microchimeric T cell clones were detected. The study used deep NGS to compare TCR beta repertoires of mothers and children, seeking features distinguishing related mother-child pairs from unrelated individuals. The mean age was roughly 40 +/- 4 years for the mothers and 11 +/- 4 years for the children. After adapters were ligated using NEBNext reagents, the libraries underwent 100+100 nt paired-end sequencing on an Illumina HiSeq 2000. Mother and child libraries were prepared a month apart and sequenced in separate runs to prevent cross-contamination. For each donor, somewhere between about 450,000 and 2,100,000 distinct TCR beta clonotypes were identified. Naive TCR beta clonotypes were estimated from low-frequency clonotypes matched to each donor's FACS-determined naive share, without sorting.

The source material was blood. This receptor was identified in a woman in her 40s in good health. The chain couples TRBV24-1 to TRBJ2-3; the D region possibly corresponds to TRBD1 (6 bases align). The CDR3 protein sequence reads: CATLARGTDTQYF. The nucleotide sequence is given as TGTGCCACCTTGGCCAGGGGTACAGATACGCAGTATTTT.